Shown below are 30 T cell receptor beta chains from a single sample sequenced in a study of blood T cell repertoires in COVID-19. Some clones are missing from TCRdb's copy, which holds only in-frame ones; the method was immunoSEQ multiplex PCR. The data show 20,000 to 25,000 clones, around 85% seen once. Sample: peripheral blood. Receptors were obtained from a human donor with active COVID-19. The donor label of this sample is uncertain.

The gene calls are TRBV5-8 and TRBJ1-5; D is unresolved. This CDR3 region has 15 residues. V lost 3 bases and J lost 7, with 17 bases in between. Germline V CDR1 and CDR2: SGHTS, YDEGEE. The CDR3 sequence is CASSYAQRGNQPQHF. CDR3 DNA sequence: TGTGCCAGCAGCTACGCTCAACGGGGAAACCAGCCCCAGCATTTT.

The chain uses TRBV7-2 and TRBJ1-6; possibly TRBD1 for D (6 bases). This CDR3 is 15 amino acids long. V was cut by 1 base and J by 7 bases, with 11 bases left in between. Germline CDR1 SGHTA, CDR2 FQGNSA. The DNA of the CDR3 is TGTGCCAGCAGCTTAGAGGCAGGGGCGAATTCACCCCTCCACTTT. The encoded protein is CASSLEAGANSPLHF.

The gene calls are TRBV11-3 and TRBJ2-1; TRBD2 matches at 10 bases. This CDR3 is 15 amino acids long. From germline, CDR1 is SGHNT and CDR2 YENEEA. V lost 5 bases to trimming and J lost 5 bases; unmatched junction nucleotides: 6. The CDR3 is CASSTRAGGDNEQFF. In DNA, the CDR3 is TGTGCCAGCAGCACCAGAGCGGGAGGGGACAATGAGCAGTTCTTC.

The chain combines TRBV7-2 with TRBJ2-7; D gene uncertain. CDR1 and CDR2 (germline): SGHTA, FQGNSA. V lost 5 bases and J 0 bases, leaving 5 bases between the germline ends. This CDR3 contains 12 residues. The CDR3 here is CASSLSSYEQYF. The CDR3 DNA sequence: TGTGCCAGCAGCCTCTCCTCCTACGAGCAGTACTTC.

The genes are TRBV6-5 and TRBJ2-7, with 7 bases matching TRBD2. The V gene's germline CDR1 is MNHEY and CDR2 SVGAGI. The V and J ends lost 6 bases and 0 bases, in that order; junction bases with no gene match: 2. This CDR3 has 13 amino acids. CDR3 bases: TGTGCCAGCAGGGGGACTAACTCCTACGAGCAGTACTTC. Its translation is CASRGTNSYEQYF.

This CDR3 reads CASSIGVAGGAVRETQYF. As DNA, the CDR3 is TGTGCCAGTAGTATTGGAGTAGCGGGAGGGGCGGTCCGAGAGACCCAGTACTTC. This chain connects TRBV19 to TRBJ2-5, with 11 positions matching TRBD2. Germline CDR1 and CDR2: LNHDA and SQIVND (reference sequence). This CDR3 is built from 18 residues. V lost 3 bases and J lost 4; bases outside the gene matches: 13.

Written as DNA, the CDR3 is TGCGCCAGCAGCCTATGGGTTACAGGGGCTGACTACGAGCAGTACTTC. It translates to CASSLWVTGADYEQYF. The V call is TRBV5-1, the J call TRBJ2-7, with 7 bases fitting TRBD1. The CDR3 has 16 amino acids. Germline V lookup: CDR1 SGHRS, CDR2 YFSETQ. V lost 4 bases, J lost 3 bases, and 13 bases stayed unmatched.

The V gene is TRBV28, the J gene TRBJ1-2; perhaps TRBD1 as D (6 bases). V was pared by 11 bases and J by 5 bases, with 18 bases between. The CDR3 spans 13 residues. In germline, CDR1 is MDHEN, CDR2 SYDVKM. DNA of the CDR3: TGTGCCTCCGGGCGGGGGGCGACGTATGGCTACACCTTC. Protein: CASGRGATYGYTF.

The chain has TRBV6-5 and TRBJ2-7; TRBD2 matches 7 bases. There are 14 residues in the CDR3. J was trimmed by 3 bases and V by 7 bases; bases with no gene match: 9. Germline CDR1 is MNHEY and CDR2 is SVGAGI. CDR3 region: CASTLGGIYYEQYF. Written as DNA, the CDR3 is TGTGCCAGCACCCTCGGGGGGATATACTACGAGCAGTACTTC.

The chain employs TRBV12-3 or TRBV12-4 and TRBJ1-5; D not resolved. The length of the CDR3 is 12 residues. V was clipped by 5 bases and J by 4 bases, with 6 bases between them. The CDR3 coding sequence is TGTGCCAGCAGTCCCAGTAATCAGCCCCAGCATTTT. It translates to CASSPSNQPQHF.

CDR3 region: CASSLTSNEQFF. DNA for the CDR3: TGTGCCAGCAGCCTCACTAGCAATGAGCAGTTCTTC. This chain links TRBV3-1 (or the pseudogene TRBV3-2) with TRBJ2-1; tentatively, D is TRBD2 (5 bases). CDR1 is LGHDT, CDR2 YNNKEL, per germline (reference sequence). V gave up 4 bases and J gave up 6 bases, with 7 bases separating them. The CDR3 totals 12 residues.

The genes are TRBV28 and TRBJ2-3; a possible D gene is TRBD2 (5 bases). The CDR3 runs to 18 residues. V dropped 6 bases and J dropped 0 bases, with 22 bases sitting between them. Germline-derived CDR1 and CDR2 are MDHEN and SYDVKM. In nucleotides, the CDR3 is TGTGCCAGCAGACCTCTAGGTTCCGGGGTCGTCAGCACAGATACGCAGTATTTT. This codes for CASRPLGSGVVSTDTQYF.

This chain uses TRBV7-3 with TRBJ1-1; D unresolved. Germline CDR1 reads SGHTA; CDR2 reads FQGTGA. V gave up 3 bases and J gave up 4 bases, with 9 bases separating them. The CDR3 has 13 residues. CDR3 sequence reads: CASSLNSGTEAFF. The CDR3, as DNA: TGTGCCAGCAGCTTGAACAGCGGCACTGAAGCTTTCTTT.

CDR3 protein: CASSPFADTQYF. The CDR3 region has the DNA TGTGCCAGCAGTCCCTTCGCAGATACGCAGTATTTT. The chain recombines TRBV28 with TRBJ2-3; D not resolved. Germline CDR1 is MDHEN and CDR2 is SYDVKM. This CDR3 region has 12 residues. The V end was cut by 5 bases, the J end by 4 bases, with 7 bases between.

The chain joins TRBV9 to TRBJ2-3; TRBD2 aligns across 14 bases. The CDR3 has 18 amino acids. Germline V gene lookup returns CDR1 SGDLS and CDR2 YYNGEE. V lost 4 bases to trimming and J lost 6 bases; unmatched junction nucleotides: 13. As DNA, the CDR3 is TGTGCCAGCAGCACCAAACACCCGGGACTAGCGGGAGCCGATACGCAGTATTTT. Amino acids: CASSTKHPGLAGADTQYF.

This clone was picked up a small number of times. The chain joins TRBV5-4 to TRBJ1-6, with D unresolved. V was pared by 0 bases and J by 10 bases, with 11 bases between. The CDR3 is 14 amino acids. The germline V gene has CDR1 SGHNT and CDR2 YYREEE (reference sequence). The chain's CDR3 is CASSLAVGESPLHF. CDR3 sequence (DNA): TGTGCCAGCAGCTTGGCCGTGGGCGAGTCACCCCTCCACTTT.

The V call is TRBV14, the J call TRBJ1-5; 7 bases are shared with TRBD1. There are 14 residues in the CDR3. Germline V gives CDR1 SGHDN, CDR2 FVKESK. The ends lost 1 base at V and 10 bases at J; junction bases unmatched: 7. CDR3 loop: CASSQGQGVGPQHF. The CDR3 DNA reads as TGTGCCAGCAGCCAAGGACAGGGAGTTGGACCCCAGCATTTT.

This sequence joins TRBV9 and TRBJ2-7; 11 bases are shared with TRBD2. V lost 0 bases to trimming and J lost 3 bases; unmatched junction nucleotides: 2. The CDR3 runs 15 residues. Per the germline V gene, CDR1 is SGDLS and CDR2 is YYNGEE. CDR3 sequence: CASSVGGTSGYEQYF. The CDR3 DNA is TGTGCCAGCAGCGTAGGTGGGACTAGCGGCTACGAGCAGTACTTC.

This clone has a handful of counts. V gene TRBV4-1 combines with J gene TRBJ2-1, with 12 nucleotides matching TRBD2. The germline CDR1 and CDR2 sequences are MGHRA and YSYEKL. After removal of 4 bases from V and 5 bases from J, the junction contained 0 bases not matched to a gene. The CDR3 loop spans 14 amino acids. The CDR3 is CASSRTSGDNEQFF. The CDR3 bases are TGCGCCAGCAGCCGGACTAGCGGGGACAATGAGCAGTTCTTC.

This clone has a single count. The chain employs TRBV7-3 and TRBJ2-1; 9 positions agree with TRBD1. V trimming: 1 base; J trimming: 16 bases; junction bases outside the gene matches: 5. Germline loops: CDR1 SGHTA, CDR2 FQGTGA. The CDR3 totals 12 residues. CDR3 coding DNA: TGTGCCAGCAGCTTAATCGGGGACAGGGTCTTCTTC. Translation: CASSLIGDRVFF.

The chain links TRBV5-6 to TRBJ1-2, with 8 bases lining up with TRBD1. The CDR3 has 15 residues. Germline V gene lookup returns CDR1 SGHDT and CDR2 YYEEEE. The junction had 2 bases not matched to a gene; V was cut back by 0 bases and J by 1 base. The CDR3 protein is CASSLGDRINYGYTF. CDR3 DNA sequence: TGTGCCAGCAGCTTGGGGGACAGGATTAACTATGGCTACACCTTC.

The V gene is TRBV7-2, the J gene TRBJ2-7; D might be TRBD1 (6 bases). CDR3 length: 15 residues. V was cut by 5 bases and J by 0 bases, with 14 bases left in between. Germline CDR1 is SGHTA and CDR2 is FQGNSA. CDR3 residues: CASSKQGLFSYEQYF. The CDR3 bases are TGTGCCAGCAGCAAACAGGGATTGTTCTCCTACGAGCAGTACTTC.

The CDR3: CASSWEGGRGYTF. DNA of the CDR3: TGTGCCAGCAGTTGGGAGGGGGGACGCGGCTACACCTTC. The gene calls are TRBV6-6 and TRBJ1-2; the D gene is possibly TRBD1 (6 bases). CDR3 size: 13 residues. Trimming removed 4 bases from V and 8 bases from J, with 14 bases in between. CDR1 MNHNY and CDR2 SVGAGI come from the germline V gene (reference sequence).

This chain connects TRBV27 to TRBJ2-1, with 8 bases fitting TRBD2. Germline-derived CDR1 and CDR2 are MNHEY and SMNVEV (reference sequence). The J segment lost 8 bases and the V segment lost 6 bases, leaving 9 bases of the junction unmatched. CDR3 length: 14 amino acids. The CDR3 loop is CASSLAGGGYEQFF. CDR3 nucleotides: TGTGCCAGCAGCCTAGCGGGTGGGGGCTATGAGCAGTTCTTC.

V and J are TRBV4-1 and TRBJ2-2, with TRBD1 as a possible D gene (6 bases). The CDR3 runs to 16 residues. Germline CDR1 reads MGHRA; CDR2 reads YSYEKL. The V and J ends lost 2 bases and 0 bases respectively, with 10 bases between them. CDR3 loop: CASSQPGHTNTGELFF. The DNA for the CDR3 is TGCGCCAGCAGCCAACCGGGACATACGAACACCGGGGAGCTGTTTTTT.

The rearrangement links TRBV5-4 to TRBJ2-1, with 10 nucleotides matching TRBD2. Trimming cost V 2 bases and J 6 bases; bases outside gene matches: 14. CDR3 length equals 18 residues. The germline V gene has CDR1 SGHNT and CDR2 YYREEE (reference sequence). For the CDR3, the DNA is TGTGCCAGCAGCTTCGGCGGACCGAGACTAGCGGGCGTCAATGAGCAGTTCTTC. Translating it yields CASSFGGPRLAGVNEQFF.

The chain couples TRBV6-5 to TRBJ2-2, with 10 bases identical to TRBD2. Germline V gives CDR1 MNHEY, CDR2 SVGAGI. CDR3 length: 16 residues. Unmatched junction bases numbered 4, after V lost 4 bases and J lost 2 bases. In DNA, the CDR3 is TGTGCCAGCAGTTTCTTAGCGGGAGGCAACACCGGGGAGCTGTTTTTT. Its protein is CASSFLAGGNTGELFF.

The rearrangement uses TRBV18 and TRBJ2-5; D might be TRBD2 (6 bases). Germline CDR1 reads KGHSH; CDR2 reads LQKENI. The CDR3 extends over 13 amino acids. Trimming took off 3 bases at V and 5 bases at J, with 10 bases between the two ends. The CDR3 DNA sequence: TGTGCCAGCTCACCCAGCGGAGGGGAGACCCAGTACTTC. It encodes CASSPSGGETQYF.

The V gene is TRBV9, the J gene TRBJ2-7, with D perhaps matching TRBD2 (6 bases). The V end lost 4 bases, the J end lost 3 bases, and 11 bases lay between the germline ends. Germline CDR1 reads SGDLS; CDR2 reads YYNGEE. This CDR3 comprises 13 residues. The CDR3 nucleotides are TGTGCCAGCAGCTCCGGGGGTGGCTACGAGCAGTACTTC. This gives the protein CASSSGGGYEQYF.

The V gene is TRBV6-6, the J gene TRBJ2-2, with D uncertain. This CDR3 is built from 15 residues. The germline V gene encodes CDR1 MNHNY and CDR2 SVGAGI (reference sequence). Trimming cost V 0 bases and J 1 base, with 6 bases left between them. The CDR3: CASSYSARNTGELFF. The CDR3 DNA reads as TGTGCCAGCAGTTACTCGGCAAGGAACACCGGGGAGCTGTTTTTT.